The present TCR beta chain was sequenced within a study of OX40 agonist ivuxolimab in advanced cancers. Study-wide results and caveats: CD4+ and CD8+ blood T cells expanded clonally by week 6 at 0.1 to 3.0 mg/kg. Near-lowest levels of clonal expansion characterized partial responders at 0.1-3.0 mg/kg.

Germline CDR1 is SEHNR and CDR2 is FQNEAQ (reference sequence). Trimming left V 5 bases short and J 2 bases short, with 11 bases between. The CDR3 is 14 amino acids. Profiled with immunoSEQ multiplex PCR; TCRdb holds only in-frame clones, not every one. The sample includes approximately 30,000 clones, 84% seen only once; the top ten take 9% to 15%. About this clone: Its antigen is unknown.

The receptor's source is an adult with an advanced solid tumor such as melanoma, head and neck, liver or kidney cancer. The source was CD4+ or CD8+ T cells sorted from blood, collected in a trial of the OX40 agonist ivuxolimab. This sequence joins TRBV7-9 and TRBJ2-3; D ambiguous. CDR3 region: CASSPAIDTDTQYF. The CDR3 DNA sequence: TGTGCCAGCAGCCCGGCTATCGACACAGATACGCAGTATTTT.